Listed here are 16 T cell receptor beta chains from one sample, sequenced in a study of post-analysis software for immune sequencing data. Regarding the study as a whole: When patients were compared with controls, five TRBV segments were more frequent, TRBV5-6, TRBV5-1 and TRBV20-1 among them.

Presence of unique molecular identifiers characterized the TCR beta cDNA libraries. TCRdb reprocessed the PCR reads with MiXCR, giving one entry per CDR3 protein. Seen here are some 240,000 distinct CDR3 sequences, 36% observed once, and the top ten hold less than 6%. Their cognate antigens are unknown. The specimen was blood. Receptors originate from a girl aged 10-17 years with multiple sclerosis.

Of note for this clonotype: A read error may account for a junction end that differs from germline. The gene calls are TRBV3-1 and TRBJ1-2; D is unclear. This CDR3 has 12 amino acids. The germline CDR1 and CDR2 sequences are LGHDT and YNNKEL (reference sequence). The CDR3 loop reads CTSSQDLGPNTF. Here the CDR3 DNA reads TGTACCAGCAGCCAAGATCTCGGACCAAACACCTTC.

This clonotype appeared many times. This chain links TRBV4-1 with TRBJ1-5, with TRBD1 identical over 9 bases. In germline, CDR1 is MGHRA, CDR2 YSYEKL. With 4 bases clipped from V and 4 bases from J, the junction kept 8 bases outside the gene matches. The CDR3 consists of 16 residues. CDR3 DNA: TGCGCCAGCAGCCCAGTAACAGGGGGCCAAAATCAGCCCCAGCATTTT. Residues: CASSPVTGGQNQPQHF.

With regard to this clonotype: The junction does not match germline at one end; this may be a read error. The V and J genes are TRBV7-9 and TRBJ1-1; D unclear. The germline V gene encodes CDR1 SEHNR and CDR2 FQNEAQ (reference sequence). The CDR3 is made up of 15 amino acids. CDR3 residues: CGSSLAAGSNTEAFF. As DNA, the CDR3 is TGTGGCAGCAGCTTAGCAGCAGGTTCGAACACTGAAGCTTTCTTT.

This clonotype was picked up a small number of times. This sequence may be a read error, since a much larger clone differs from it by one base. The chain joins TRBV20-1 to TRBJ2-7; 9 nucleotides match TRBD2. The CDR3 length is 15 residues. With 7 bases clipped from V and 10 bases from J, the junction kept 20 bases outside the gene matches. The germline V gene has CDR1 DFQATT and CDR2 SNEGSKA (reference sequence). CDR3 nucleotide sequence: TGCAGTGTAAGCGACGCAAGCGGGGGGCGAGGAGGCCAGTACTTC. Translating it yields CSVSDASGGRGGQYF.

The chain joins TRBV27 to TRBJ2-1; tentatively, D is TRBD1 or TRBD2 (6 bases each). V was clipped by 10 bases and J by 10 bases, with 17 bases between them. CDR1 and CDR2 from the germline V gene are MNHEY and SMNVEV (reference sequence). This CDR3 is 12 amino acids long. As DNA, the CDR3 is TGTGCCATATTTACGGGGGCGGGAGAGCAGTTCTTC. This gives the protein CAIFTGAGEQFF.

This clonotype was detected ten times or more. V and J are TRBV11-2 and TRBJ2-1; 7 positions agree with TRBD2. From germline, CDR1 is SGHAT and CDR2 FQNNGV. The V segment lost 0 bases and the J segment 12 bases; nucleotides outside the gene matches: 8. CDR3 length: 14 residues. CDR3 in amino acids: CASSLDPGTTWQFF. CDR3 nucleotides: TGTGCCAGCAGCTTAGATCCCGGGACTACCTGGCAGTTCTTC.

This clonotype was seen many times. The CDR3 loop reads CASSLGVPSEGYGYTF. The CDR3 DNA is TGTGCCAGCAGCTTAGGGGTGCCCTCCGAGGGCTATGGCTACACCTTC. This rearrangement joins TRBV7-8 to TRBJ1-2; D is undetermined. Trimming took off 1 base at V and 4 bases at J, with 16 bases between the two ends. CDR3 length equals 16 residues. The germline gives CDR1 SGHVS, CDR2 FQNEAQ.

This clonotype was seen many times. This rearrangement joins TRBV7-8 to TRBJ2-1; 12 bases map to TRBD1. The germline gives CDR1 SGHVS, CDR2 FQNEAQ. This CDR3 spans 15 amino acids. V shed 5 bases, J shed 10 bases, and the junction held 9 bases outside the gene matches. CDR3 region: CASSQRGDRGREQFF. The CDR3 DNA sequence: TGTGCCAGCAGCCAGAGGGGGGACAGGGGGCGGGAGCAGTTCTTC.

About this clonotype: A much larger clone lies a single base off, so this may be a read error. The chain links TRBV28 to TRBJ2-7; 8 nucleotides match TRBD1. The germline gives CDR1 MDHEN, CDR2 SYDVKM. V lost 7 bases and J lost 7; bases outside the gene matches: 15. This CDR3 has 15 amino acids. CDR3 region: CASTATGALYNEQYF. The CDR3 bases are TGTGCCAGCACAGCGACAGGGGCCCTCTACAATGAGCAGTACTTC.

As regards this clonotype: A much larger clonotype is one base distant, so this may be a read error. The chain combines TRBV27 with TRBJ2-5, with 8 positions matching TRBD2. Germline lookup yields CDR1 MNHEY and CDR2 SMNVEV (reference sequence). Germline trimming cut 5 bases from V and 11 bases from J; bases unmatched to any gene: 13. This CDR3 has 14 amino acids. For the CDR3, the DNA is TGTGCCAGCAGTGATAGCGGGGTGTCAAATGAGCAGTACTTC. Residues: CASSDSGVSNEQYF.

This clonotype was recorded at least ten times. The V and J genes are TRBV20-1 and TRBJ2-3; TRBD2 matches at 12 bases. Germline V gives CDR1 DFQATT, CDR2 SNEGSKA (reference sequence). This CDR3 is built from 14 residues. J was trimmed by 8 bases and V by 6 bases; bases with no gene match: 9. CDR3 nucleotide sequence: TGCAGTGCCGACGGACTAGCGGGATCGGCTACGCAGTATTTT. Translated: CSADGLAGSATQYF.

This clonotype was detected ten times or more. V is TRBV7-3 and J is TRBJ2-5, with D possibly being TRBD1 (5 bases). Trimming shortened V by 5 bases and J by 5 bases, and 12 bases separated the two germline ends. This CDR3 region has 13 residues. The germline gives CDR1 SGHTA, CDR2 FQGTGA. Here the CDR3 reads CASSPDITETQYF. CDR3 sequence (DNA): TGTGCCAGCAGCCCGGACATCACGGAGACCCAGTACTTC.

This clonotype has only a few counts. The rearrangement links TRBV12-3 or TRBV12-4 to TRBJ2-1; D not resolved. V was clipped by 6 bases and J by 15 bases, with 9 bases between them. The CDR3 covers 9 residues. Here the CDR3 DNA reads TGTGCCAGCAGAGGACCCGGGTTCTTC. Protein product: CASRGPGFF.

The chain joins TRBV18 to TRBJ2-1; D is undetermined. V was clipped by 4 bases and J by 0 bases, with 7 bases between them. This CDR3 region has 14 residues. Germline V gene data show CDR1 as KGHSH and CDR2 as LQKENI. The chain's CDR3 is CASSLSRSYNEQFF. The CDR3 DNA sequence: TGTGCCAGCTCACTAAGCCGCTCCTACAATGAGCAGTTCTTC.

A remark on this clonotype: A read error may account for a junction end that differs from germline. This rearrangement joins TRBV20-1 to TRBJ1-6; D not certain. The CDR3 runs to 17 residues. Germline values: CDR1 DFQATT, CDR2 SNEGSKA (reference sequence). The CDR3 DNA follows: TGCAGTGCTGGAGATTTGTCTGGGAGCTCCTATAATTCACCCCTCCACTTT. Translated: CSAGDLSGSSYNSPLHF.

This chain joins TRBV20-1 and TRBJ2-7, with TRBD2 identical over 7 bases. The germline CDR1 and CDR2 sequences are DFQATT and SNEGSKA (reference sequence). The CDR3 extends over 10 amino acids. V trimming: 6 bases; J trimming: 11 bases; junction bases outside the gene matches: 7. CDR3 protein: CSALGGRKYF. CDR3 coding DNA: TGCAGTGCCCTGGGAGGGCGGAAGTACTTC.